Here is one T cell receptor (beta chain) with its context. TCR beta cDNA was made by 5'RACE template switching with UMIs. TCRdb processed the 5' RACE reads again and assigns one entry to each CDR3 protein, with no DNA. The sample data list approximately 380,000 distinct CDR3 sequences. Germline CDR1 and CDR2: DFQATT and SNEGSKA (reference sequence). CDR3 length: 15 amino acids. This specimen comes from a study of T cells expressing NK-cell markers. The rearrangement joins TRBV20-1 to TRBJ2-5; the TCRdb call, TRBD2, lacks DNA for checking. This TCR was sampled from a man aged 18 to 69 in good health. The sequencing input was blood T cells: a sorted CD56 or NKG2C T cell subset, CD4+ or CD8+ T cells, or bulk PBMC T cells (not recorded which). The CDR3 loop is CSAPPLYGDGETQYF.